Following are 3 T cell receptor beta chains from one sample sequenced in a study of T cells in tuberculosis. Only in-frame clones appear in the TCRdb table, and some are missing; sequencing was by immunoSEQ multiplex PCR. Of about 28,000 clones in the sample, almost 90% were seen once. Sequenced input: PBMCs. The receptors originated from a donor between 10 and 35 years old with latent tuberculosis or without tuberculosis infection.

The CDR3 nucleotides read TGCGCCAGCAGCTTGTGGGGGGGCATCGACAATGAGCAGTTCTTC. This codes for CASSLWGGIDNEQFF. V gene TRBV5-1 combines with J gene TRBJ2-1; possibly TRBD2 for D (7 bases). Trimming removed 1 base from V and 5 bases from J, with 13 bases in between. The CDR3 sequence is 15 residues long. CDR1 SGHRS and CDR2 YFSETQ come from the germline V gene.

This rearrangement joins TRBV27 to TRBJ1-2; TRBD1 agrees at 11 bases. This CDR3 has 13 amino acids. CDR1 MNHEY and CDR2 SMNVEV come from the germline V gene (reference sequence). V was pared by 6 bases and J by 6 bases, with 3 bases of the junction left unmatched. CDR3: CASSPDRGHGYTF. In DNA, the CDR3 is TGTGCCAGCAGCCCGGACAGGGGGCATGGCTACACCTTC.

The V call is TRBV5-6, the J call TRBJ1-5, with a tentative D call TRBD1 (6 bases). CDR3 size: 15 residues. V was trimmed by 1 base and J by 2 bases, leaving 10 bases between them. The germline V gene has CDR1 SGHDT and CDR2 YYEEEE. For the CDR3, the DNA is TGTGCCAGCAGCTTGACAGGGTCGGGCAATCAGCCCCAGCATTTT. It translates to CASSLTGSGNQPQHF.